This TCR beta chain stems from a study of T cells in Graves' hyperthyroidism and ophthalmopathy. The CDR3 length is 15 residues. V was pared by 0 bases and J by 3 bases, with 8 bases between. The germline V gene encodes CDR1 LGHDT and CDR2 YNNKEL (reference sequence). Findings and caveats of the study: Ophthalmopathy, as predicted by the model, came a median roughly 6.5 months after the prediction. A model of 13 V-J pairs discriminated ophthalmopathy from stable hyperthyroidism.

TCR beta CDR3 sequences were amplified from RNA transcripts. HTBI primers drove first-round RT-PCR of the TCR CDR3. MiXCR, applied by TCRdb to the multiplex PCR reads, yields one record per CDR3 protein. The data show about half a million distinct CDR3 sequences, with less than 20% seen just once and approximately 50% held by the top ten. Duration under 3 months, a NOSPECS grade of at least 4, and a Clinical Activity Score of at least 3 characterized the ophthalmopathy patients. The authors took PBMCs from over 8.5 ml fresh peripheral blood. To note about this clonotype: Its antigen is still unknown.

The TCR was taken from a man in his forties with Graves' ophthalmopathy. Sequencing was done on a sample of blood. The V and J genes are TRBV3-1 and TRBJ2-2; tentatively, D is TRBD1 (6 bases). The CDR3, as DNA: TGTGCCAGCAGCCAAGAGGACAGACACACCGGGGAGCTGTTTTTT. Its translation is CASSQEDRHTGELFF.